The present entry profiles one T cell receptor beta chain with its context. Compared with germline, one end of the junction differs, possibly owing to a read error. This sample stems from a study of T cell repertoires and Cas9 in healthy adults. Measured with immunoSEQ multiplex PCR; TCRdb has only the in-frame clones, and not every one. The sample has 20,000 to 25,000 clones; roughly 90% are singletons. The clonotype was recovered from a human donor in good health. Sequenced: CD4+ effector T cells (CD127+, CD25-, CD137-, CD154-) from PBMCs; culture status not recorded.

CDR3 loop: CAWSVPGASVLTF. The CDR3 DNA reads as TGTGCCTGGAGTGTACCTGGGGCCAGCGTCCTGACTTTC. The chain links TRBV30 to TRBJ2-6; the D gene is possibly TRBD1 (5 bases). CDR1 and CDR2 (germline): GTSNPN, SVGIG (reference sequence). The CDR3 consists of 13 residues.